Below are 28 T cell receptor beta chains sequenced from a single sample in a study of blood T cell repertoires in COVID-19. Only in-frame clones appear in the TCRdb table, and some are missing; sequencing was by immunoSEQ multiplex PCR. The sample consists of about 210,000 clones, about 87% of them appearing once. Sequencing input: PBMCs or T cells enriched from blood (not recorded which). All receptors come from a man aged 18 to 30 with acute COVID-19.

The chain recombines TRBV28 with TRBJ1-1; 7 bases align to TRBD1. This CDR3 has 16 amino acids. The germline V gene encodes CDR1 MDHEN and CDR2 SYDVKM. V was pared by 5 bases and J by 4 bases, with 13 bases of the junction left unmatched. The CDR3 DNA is TGTGCCAGCAGTCCCCCCGGAGAGGGGGCCTTCACTGAAGCTTTCTTT. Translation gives CASSPPGEGAFTEAFF.

The chain's CDR3 is CAWRTGSQSPLHF. CDR3 in DNA: TGTGCCTGGAGGACAGGGAGCCAATCACCCCTCCACTTT. The chain links TRBV30 to TRBJ1-6, with 7 bases lining up with TRBD1. The V gene end was trimmed by 3 bases and the J gene end by 10 bases; junction bases not matched to a gene: 6. In germline, CDR1 is GTSNPN, CDR2 SVGIG (reference sequence). The CDR3 consists of 13 residues.

CDR3 sequence (DNA): TGTGCCAGCAGCTCAGGACAGGGGAGCTATGGCTACACCTTC. Its translation is CASSSGQGSYGYTF. The chain has TRBV28 and TRBJ1-2, with TRBD1 matching 9 bases. CDR3 length: 14 residues. V was pared by 6 bases and J by 4 bases, with 6 bases of the junction left unmatched. Germline V CDR1 and CDR2: MDHEN, SYDVKM.

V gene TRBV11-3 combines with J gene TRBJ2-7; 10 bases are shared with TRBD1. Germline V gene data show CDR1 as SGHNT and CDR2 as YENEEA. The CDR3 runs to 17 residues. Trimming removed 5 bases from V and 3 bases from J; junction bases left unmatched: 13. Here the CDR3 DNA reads TGTGCCAGCAGCCAAGGTTTCGACCGGGACAGGGGCTACGAGCAGTACTTC. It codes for CASSQGFDRDRGYEQYF.

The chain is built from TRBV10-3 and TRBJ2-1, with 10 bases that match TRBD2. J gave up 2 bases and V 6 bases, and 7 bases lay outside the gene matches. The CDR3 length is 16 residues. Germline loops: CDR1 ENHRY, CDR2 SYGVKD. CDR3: CAIRQGLADTYNEQFF. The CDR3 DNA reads TGTGCCATCAGGCAAGGACTAGCGGATACCTACAATGAGCAGTTCTTC.

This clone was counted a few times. The CDR3 DNA is TGCAGCGTTGCAAGGGACACCTACAATGAGCAGTTCTTC. Amino acid sequence: CSVARDTYNEQFF. V is TRBV29-1 and J is TRBJ2-1; D may be TRBD1 (6 bases). Germline values: CDR1 SQVTM, CDR2 ANQGSEA. This CDR3 is built from 13 residues. Trimming left V 4 bases short and J 2 bases short, with 9 bases between.

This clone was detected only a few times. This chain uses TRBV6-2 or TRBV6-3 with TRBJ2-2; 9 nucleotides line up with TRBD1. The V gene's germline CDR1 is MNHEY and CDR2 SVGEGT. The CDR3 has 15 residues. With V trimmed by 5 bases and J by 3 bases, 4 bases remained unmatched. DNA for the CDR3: TGTGCCAGCAGTCCGGGACAGGGCGACACCGGGGAGCTGTTTTTT. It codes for CASSPGQGDTGELFF.

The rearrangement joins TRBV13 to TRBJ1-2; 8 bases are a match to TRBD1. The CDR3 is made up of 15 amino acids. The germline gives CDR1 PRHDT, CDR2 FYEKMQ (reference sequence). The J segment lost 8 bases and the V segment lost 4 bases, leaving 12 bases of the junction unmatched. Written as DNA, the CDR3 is TGTGCCAGCAGCTCTTCCCGGCAGGGGGCGGGGGGCTACACCTTC. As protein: CASSSSRQGAGGYTF.

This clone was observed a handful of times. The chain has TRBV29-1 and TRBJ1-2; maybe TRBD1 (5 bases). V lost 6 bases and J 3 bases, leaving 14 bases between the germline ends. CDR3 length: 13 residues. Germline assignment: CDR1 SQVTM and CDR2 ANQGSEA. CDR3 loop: CSVPTESYYGYTF. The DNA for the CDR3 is TGCAGCGTCCCGACAGAATCATACTATGGCTACACCTTC. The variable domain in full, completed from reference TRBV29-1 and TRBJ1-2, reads SAVISQKPSRDICQRGTSLTIQCQVDSQVTMMFWYRQQPGQSLTLIATANQGSEATYESGFVIDKFPISRPNLTFSTLTVSNMSPEDSSIYLCSVPTESYYGYTFGSGTRLTVV.

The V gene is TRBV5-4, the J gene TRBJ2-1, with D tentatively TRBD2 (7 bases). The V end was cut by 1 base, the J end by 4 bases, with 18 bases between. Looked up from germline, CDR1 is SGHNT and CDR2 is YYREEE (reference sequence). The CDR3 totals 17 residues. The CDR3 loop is CASSLYWGGADYNEQFF. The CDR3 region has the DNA TGTGCCAGCAGCTTGTATTGGGGGGGGGCGGATTACAATGAGCAGTTCTTC.

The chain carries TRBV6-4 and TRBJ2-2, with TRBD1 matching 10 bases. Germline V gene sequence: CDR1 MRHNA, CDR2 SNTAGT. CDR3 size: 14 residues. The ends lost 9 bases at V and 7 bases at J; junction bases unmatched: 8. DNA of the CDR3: TGTGCCAGTCCGGGACAGGGGAATAACGGGGAGCTGTTTTTT. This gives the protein CASPGQGNNGELFF.

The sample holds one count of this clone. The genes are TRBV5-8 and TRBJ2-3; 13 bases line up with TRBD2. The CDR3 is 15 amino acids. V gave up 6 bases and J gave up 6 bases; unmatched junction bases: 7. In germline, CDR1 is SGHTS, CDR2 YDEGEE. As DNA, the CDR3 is TGTGCCAGCACCCTCGGACTAGCGGGAGCCGATACGCAGTATTTT. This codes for CASTLGLAGADTQYF.

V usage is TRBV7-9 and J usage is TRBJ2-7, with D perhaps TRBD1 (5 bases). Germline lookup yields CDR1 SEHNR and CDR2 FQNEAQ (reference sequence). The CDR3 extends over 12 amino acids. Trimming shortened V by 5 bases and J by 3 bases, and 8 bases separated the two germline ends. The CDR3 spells CASSLTGYEQYF. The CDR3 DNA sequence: TGTGCCAGCAGCCTTACAGGCTACGAGCAGTACTTC. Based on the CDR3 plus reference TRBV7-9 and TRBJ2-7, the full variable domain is DTGVSQNPRHKITKRGQNVTFRCDPISEHNRLYWYRQTLGQGPEFLTYFQNEAQLEKSRLLSDRFSAERPKGSFSTLEIQRTEQGDSAMYLCASSLTGYEQYFGPGTRLTVT.

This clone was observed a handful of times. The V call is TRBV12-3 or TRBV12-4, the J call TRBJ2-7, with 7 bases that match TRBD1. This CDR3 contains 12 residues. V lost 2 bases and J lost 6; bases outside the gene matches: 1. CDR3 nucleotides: TGTGCCAGCAGTTTAAGGACAGGCGAGCAGTACTTC. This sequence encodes CASSLRTGEQYF.

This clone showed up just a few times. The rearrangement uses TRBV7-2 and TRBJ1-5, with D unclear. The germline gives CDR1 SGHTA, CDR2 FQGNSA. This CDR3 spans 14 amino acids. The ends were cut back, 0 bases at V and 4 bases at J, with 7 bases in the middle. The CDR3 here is CASSLARGNQPQHF. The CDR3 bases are TGTGCCAGCAGCTTAGCTCGAGGTAATCAGCCCCAGCATTTT.

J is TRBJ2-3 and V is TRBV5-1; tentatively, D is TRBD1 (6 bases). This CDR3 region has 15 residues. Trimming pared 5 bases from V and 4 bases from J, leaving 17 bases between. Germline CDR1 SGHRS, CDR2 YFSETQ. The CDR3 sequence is CASRQGRGVADTQYF. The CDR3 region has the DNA TGCGCCAGCAGACAGGGACGCGGAGTGGCAGATACGCAGTATTTT.

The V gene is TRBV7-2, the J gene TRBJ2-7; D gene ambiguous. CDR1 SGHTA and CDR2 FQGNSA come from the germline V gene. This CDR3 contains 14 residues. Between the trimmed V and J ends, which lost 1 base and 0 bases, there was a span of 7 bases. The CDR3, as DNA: TGTGCCAGCAGCTTAGGACACAGCTCCTACGAGCAGTACTTC. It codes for CASSLGHSSYEQYF.

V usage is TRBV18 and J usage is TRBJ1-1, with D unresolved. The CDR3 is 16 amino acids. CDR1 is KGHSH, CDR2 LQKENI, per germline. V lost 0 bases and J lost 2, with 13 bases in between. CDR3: CASSPPNPGTNTEAFF. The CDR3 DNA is TGTGCCAGCTCACCACCGAATCCAGGTACTAACACTGAAGCTTTCTTT. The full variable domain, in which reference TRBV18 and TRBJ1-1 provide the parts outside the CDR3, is NAGVMQNPRHLVRRRGQEARLRCSPMKGHSHVYWYRQLPEEGLKFMVYLQKENIIDESGMPKERFSAEFPKEGPSILRIQQVVRGDSAAYFCASSPPNPGTNTEAFFGQGTRLTVV.

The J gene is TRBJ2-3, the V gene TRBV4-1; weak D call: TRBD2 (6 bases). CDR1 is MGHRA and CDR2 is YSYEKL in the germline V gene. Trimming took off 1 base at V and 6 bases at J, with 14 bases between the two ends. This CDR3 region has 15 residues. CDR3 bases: TGCGCCAGCAGCCAAGCTGGAGGGGTCAGGGATACGCAGTATTTT. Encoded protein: CASSQAGGVRDTQYF.

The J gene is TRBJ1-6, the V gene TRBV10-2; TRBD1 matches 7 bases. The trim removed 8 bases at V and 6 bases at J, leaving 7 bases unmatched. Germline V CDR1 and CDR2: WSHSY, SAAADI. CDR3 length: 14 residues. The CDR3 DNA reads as TGCGCCAGCGGGGACAGCCTATTTAATTCACCCCTCCACTTT. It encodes CASGDSLFNSPLHF.

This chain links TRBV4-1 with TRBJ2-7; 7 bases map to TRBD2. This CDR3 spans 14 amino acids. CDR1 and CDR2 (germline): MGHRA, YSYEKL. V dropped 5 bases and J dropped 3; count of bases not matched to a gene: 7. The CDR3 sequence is CASSMNGGFYEQYF. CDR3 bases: TGCGCCAGCAGCATGAACGGGGGGTTCTACGAGCAGTACTTC.

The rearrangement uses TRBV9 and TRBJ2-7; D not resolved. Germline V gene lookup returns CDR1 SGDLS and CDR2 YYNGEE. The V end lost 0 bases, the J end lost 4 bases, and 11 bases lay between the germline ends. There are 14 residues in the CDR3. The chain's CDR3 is CASSVGALPYEQYF. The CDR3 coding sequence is TGTGCCAGCAGCGTAGGCGCGCTCCCTTACGAGCAGTACTTC.

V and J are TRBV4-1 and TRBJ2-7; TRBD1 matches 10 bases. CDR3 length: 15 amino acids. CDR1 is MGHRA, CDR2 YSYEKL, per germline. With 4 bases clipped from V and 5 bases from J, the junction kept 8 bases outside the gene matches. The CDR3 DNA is TGCGCCAGCAGCCGAAGACAGGGGGCCCTGGACGAGCAGTACTTC. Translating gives CASSRRQGALDEQYF.

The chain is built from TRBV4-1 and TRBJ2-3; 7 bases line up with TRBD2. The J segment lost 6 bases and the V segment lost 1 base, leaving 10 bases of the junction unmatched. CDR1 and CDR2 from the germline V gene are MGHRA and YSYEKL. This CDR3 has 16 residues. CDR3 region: CASSQVALAEADTQYF. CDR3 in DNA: TGCGCCAGCAGCCAAGTAGCCCTAGCGGAAGCGGATACGCAGTATTTT.

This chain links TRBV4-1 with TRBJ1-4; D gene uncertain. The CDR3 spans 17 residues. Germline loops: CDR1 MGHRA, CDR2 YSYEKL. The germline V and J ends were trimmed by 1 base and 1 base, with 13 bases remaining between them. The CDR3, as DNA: TGCGCCAGCAGCCAAGGGGAGGCCTCGCTAACTAATGAAAAACTGTTTTTT. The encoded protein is CASSQGEASLTNEKLFF.

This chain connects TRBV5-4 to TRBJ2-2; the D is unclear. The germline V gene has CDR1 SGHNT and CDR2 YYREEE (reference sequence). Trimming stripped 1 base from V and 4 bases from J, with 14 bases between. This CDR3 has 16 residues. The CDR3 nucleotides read TGTGCCAGCAGCTTGACCCCGCTCGGCGGCACCGGGGAGCTGTTTTTT. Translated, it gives CASSLTPLGGTGELFF.

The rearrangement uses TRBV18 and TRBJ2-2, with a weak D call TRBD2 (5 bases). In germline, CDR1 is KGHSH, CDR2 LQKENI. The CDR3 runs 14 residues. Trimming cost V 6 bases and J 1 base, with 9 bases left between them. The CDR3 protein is CASSAGMNTGELFF. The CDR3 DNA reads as TGTGCCAGCTCGGCCGGGATGAACACCGGGGAGCTGTTTTTT.

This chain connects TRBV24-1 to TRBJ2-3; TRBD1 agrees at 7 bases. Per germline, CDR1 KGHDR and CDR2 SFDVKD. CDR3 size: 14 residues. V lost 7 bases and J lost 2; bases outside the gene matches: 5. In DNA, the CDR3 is TGTGCCACCAGCGAGGGGGCTTCCACAGATACGCAGTATTTT. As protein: CATSEGASTDTQYF.